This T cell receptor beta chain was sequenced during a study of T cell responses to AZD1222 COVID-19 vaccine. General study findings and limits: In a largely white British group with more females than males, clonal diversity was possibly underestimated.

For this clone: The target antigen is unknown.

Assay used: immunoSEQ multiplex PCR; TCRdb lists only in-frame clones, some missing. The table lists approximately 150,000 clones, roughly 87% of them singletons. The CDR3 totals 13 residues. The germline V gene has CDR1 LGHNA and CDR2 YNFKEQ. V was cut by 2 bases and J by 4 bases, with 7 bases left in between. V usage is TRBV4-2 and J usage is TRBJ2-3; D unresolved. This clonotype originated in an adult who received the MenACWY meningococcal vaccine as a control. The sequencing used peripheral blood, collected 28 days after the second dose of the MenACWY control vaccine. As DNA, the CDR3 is TGTGCCAGCAGCCAACAAGGTGCAGATACGCAGTATTTT. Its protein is CASSQQGADTQYF.